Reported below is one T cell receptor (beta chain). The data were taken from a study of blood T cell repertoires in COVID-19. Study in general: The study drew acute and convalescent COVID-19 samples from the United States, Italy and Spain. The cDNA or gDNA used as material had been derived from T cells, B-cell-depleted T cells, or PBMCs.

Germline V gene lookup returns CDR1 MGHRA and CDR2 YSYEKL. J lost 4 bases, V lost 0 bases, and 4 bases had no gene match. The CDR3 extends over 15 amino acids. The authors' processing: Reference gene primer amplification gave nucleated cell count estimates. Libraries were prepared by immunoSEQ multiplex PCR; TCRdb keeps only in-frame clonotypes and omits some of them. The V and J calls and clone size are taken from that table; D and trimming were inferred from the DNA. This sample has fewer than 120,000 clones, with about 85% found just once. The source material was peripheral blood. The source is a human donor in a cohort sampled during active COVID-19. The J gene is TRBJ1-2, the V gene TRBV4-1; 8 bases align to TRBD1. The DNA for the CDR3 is TGCGCCAGCAGCCAAGATCAGGGGGCCGTCTATGGCTACACCTTC. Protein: CASSQDQGAVYGYTF.